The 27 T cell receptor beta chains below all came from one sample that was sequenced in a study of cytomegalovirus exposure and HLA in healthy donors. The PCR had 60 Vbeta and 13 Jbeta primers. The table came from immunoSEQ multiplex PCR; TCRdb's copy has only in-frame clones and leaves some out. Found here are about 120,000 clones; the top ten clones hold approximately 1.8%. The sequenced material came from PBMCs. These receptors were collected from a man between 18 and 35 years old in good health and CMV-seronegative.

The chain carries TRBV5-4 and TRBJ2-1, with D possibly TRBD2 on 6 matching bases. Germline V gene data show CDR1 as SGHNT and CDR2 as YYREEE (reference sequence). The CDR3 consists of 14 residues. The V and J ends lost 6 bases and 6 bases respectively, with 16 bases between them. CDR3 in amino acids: CASISSVGGNEQFF. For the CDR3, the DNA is TGTGCCAGCATCAGCTCAGTGGGGGGCAATGAGCAGTTCTTC.

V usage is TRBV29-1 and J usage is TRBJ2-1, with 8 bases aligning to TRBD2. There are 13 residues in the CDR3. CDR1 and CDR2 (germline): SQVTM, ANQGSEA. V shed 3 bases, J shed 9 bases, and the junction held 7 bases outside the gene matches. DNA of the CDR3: TGCAGCGTTGAGGGACTAGAGCTGTTTGAGCAGTTCTTC. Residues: CSVEGLELFEQFF.

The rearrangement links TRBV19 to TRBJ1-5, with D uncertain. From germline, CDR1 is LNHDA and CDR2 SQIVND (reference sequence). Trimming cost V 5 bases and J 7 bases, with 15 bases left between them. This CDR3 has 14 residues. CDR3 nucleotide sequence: TGTGCCAGTAGTTATTCCCACGCCGAGCAGCCCCAGCATTTT. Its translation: CASSYSHAEQPQHF.

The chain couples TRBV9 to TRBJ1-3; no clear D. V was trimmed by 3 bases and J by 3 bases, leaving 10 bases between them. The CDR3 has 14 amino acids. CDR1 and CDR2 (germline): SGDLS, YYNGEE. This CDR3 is CASSGHFDGNTIYF. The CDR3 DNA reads TGTGCCAGCAGCGGACATTTTGATGGAAACACCATATATTTT.

CDR3 DNA sequence: TGTGCCAGCAGCTCCCTACAACAGGGGAGAGTAGAGACCCAGTACTTC. Amino acids: CASSSLQQGRVETQYF. The rearrangement uses TRBV5-5 and TRBJ2-5; 7 bases align to TRBD1. Per the germline V gene, CDR1 is SGHKS and CDR2 is YYEKEE (reference sequence). The trim removed 3 bases at V and 4 bases at J, leaving 12 bases unmatched. The CDR3 length is 16 residues.

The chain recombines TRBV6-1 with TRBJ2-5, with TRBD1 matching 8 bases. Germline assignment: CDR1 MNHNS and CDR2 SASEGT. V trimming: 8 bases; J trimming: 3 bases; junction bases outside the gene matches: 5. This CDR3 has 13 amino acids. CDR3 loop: CASGGQVKETQYF. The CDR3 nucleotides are TGTGCCAGCGGGGGACAGGTGAAAGAGACCCAGTACTTC.

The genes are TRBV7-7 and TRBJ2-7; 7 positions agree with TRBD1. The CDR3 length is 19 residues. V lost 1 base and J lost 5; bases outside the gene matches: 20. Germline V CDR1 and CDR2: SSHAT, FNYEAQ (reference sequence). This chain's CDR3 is CASSLGVIGPGQSFNEQYF. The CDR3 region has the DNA TGTGCCAGCAGCTTAGGGGTTATTGGGCCGGGACAGAGTTTTAACGAGCAGTACTTC.

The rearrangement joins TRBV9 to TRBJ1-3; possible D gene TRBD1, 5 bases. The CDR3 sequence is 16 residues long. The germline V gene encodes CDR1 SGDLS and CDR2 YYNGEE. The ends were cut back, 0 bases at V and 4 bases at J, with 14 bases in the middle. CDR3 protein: CASSVEGPLTGNTIYF. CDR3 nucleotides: TGTGCCAGCAGCGTAGAGGGGCCGTTGACCGGAAACACCATATATTTT.

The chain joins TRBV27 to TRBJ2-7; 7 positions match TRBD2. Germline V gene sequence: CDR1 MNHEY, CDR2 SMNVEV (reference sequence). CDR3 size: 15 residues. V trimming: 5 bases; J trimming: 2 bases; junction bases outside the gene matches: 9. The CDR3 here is CASSPRTRLTYEQYF. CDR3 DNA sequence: TGTGCCAGCAGTCCCCGGACTAGGTTAACCTACGAGCAGTACTTC.

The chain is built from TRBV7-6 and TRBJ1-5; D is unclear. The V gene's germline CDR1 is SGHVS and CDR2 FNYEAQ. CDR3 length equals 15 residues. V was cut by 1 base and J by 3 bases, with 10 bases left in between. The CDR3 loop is CASSLDEGFNQPQHF. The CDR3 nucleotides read TGTGCCAGCAGCTTAGATGAGGGTTTCAATCAGCCCCAGCATTTT.

For the CDR3, the DNA is TGTGCCAGCACTGGACAGGGGGGCTACGAGCAGTACTTC. Residues: CASTGQGGYEQYF. The chain is built from TRBV2 and TRBJ2-7; 10 positions match TRBD1. The V gene's germline CDR1 is SNHLY and CDR2 FYNNEI. V gave up 7 bases and J gave up 3 bases; unmatched junction bases: 3. The CDR3 is made up of 13 amino acids.

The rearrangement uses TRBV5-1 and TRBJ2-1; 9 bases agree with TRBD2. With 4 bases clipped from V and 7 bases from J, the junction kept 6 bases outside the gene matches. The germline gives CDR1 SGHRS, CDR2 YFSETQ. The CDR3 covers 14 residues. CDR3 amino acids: CASSLTLAGNEQFF. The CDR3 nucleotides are TGCGCCAGCAGCCTGACTCTAGCGGGGAATGAGCAGTTCTTC.

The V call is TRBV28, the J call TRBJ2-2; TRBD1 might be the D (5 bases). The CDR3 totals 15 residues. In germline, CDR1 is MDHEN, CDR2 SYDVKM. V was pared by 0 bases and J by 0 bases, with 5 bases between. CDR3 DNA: TGTGCCAGCAGTTTATGGACAGCGAACACCGGGGAGCTGTTTTTT. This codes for CASSLWTANTGELFF.

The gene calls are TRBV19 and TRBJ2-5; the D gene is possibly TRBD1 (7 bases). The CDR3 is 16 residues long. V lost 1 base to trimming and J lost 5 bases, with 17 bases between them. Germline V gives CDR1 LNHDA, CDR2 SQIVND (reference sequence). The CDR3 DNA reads TGTGCCAGTAGTATAGTTGGAGGGGGCAGTCGGGAGACCCAGTACTTC. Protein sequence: CASSIVGGGSRETQYF.

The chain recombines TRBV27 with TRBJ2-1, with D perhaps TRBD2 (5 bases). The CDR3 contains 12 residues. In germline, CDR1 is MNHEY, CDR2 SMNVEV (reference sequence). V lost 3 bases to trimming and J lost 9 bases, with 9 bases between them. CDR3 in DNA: TGTGCCAGCAGTTTGGTAGGAGGTGAGCAGTTCTTC. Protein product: CASSLVGGEQFF.

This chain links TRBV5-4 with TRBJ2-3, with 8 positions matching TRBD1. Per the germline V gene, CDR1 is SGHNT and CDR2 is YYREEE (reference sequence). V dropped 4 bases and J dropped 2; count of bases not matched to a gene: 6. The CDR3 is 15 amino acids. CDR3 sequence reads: CASSLGTGATDTQYF. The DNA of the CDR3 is TGTGCCAGCAGCCTAGGGACAGGAGCCACAGATACGCAGTATTTT.

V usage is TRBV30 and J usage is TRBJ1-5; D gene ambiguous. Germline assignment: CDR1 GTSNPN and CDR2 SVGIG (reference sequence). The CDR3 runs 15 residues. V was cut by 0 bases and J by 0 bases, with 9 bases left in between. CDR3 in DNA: TGTGCCTGGAGTGTACCGGGTGGTAGCAATCAGCCCCAGCATTTT. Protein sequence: CAWSVPGGSNQPQHF.

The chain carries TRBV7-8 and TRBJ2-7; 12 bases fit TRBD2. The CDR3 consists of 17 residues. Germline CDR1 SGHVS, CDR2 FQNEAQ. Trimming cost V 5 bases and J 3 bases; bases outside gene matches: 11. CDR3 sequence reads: CASSTLAGGRSIYEQYF. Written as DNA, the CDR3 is TGTGCCAGCAGCACCCTAGCGGGGGGGCGGAGTATCTACGAGCAGTACTTC.

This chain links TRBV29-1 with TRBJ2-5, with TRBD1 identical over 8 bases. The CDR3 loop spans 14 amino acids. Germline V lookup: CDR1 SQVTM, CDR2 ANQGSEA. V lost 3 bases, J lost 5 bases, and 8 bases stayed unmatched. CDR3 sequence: CSVDRQGAGETQYF. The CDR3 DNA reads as TGCAGCGTTGATAGGCAGGGGGCAGGGGAGACCCAGTACTTC. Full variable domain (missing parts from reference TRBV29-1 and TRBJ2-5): SAVISQKPSRDICQRGTSLTIQCQVDSQVTMMFWYRQQPGQSLTLIATANQGSEATYESGFVIDKFPISRPNLTFSTLTVSNMSPEDSSIYLCSVDRQGAGETQYFGPGTRLLVL.

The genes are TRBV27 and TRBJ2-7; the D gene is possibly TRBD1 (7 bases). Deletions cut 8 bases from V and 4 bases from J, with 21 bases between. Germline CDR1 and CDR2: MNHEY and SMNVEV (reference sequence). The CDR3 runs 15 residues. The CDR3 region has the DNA TGTGCCAGCTTCGGCCAGGGGGGTTCAGAGTACGAGCAGTACTTC. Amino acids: CASFGQGGSEYEQYF.

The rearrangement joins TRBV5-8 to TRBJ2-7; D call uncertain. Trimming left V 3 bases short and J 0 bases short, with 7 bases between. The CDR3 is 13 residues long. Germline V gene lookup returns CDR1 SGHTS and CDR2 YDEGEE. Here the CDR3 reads CASSWAPSYEQYF. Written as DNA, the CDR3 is TGTGCCAGCAGCTGGGCGCCCTCCTACGAGCAGTACTTC.

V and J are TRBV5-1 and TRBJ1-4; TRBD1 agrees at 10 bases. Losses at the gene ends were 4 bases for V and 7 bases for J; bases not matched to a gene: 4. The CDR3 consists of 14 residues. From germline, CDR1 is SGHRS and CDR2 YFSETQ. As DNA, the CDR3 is TGCGCCAGCAGCCCGACAGGGGGCATTGAAAAACTGTTTTTT. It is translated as CASSPTGGIEKLFF. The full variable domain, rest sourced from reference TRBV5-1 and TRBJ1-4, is KAGVTQTPRYLIKTRGQQVTLSCSPISGHRSVSWYQQTPGQGLQFLFEYFSETQRNKGNFPGRFSGRQFSNSRSEMNVSTLELGDSALYLCASSPTGGIEKLFFGSGTQLSVL.

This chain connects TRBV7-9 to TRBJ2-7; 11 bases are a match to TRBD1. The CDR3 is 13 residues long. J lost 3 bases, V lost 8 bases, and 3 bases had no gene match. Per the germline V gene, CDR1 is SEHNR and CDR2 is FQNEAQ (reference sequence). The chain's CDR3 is CASVGTGGYEQYF. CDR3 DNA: TGTGCCAGCGTCGGGACAGGGGGCTACGAGCAGTACTTC.

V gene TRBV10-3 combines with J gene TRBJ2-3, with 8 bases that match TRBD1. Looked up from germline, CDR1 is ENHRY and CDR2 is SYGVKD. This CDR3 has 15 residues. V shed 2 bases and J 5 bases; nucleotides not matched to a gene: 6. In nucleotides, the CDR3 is TGTGCCATCAGTGAGGGCAGGGGGCCCGGAGATACGCAGTATTTT. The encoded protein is CAISEGRGPGDTQYF.

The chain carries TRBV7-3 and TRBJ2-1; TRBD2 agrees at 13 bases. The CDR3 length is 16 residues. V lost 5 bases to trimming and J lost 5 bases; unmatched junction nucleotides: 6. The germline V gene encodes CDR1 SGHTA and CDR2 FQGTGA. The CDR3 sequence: CASSRTSGSPNNEQFF. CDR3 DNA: TGTGCCAGCAGCAGGACTAGCGGGAGCCCCAACAATGAGCAGTTCTTC. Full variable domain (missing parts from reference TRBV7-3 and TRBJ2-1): GAGVSQTPSNKVTEKGKYVELRCDPISGHTALYWYRQSLGQGPEFLIYFQGTGAADDSGLPNDRFFAVRPEGSVSTLKIQRTERGDSAVYLCASSRTSGSPNNEQFFGPGTRLTVL.

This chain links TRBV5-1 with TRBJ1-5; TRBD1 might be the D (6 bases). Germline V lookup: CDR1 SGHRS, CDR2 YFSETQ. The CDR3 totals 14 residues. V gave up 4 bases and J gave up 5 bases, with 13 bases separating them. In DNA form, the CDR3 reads TGCGCCAGCAGCCTTGGGGGGGCGGATCAGCCCCAGCATTTT. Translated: CASSLGGADQPQHF.

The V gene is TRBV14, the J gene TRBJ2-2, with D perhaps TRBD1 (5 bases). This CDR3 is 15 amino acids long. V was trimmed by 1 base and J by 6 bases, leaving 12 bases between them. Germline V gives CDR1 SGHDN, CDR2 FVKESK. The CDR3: CASSQGRQGSGELFF. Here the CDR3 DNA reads TGTGCCAGCAGCCAAGGGCGTCAGGGTTCCGGGGAGCTGTTTTTT. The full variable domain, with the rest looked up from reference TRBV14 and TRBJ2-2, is EAGVTQFPSHSVIEKGQTVTLRCDPISGHDNLYWYRRVMGKEIKFLLHFVKESKQDESGMPNNRFLAERTGGTYSTLKVQPAELEDSGVYFCASSQGRQGSGELFFGEGSRLTVL.